The 15 T cell receptor beta chains below come from one sample, sequenced in a study of shared clonotypes between healthy human individuals. Profiled with immunoSEQ multiplex PCR; TCRdb holds only in-frame clones, not every one. This sample has more than 2,000,000 clones; about 92% occur once, and the top ten carry 0.13% to 0.15%. The sequenced material came from naive CD4+ T cells sorted from blood. As for subset: CD45RA+ positively selected. These receptors were collected from a man aged 18 to 29 in good health.

The J gene is TRBJ2-1, the V gene TRBV2; D not certain. Trimming removed 4 bases at V and 8 bases at J, with 9 bases between. The CDR3 length is 12 residues. CDR1 is SNHLY, CDR2 FYNNEI, per germline. This chain's CDR3 is CASSGHSDEQFF. The CDR3 region has the DNA TGTGCCAGCAGTGGACACTCAGATGAGCAGTTCTTC.

The gene calls are TRBV4-3 and TRBJ2-1; a possible D gene is TRBD1 (5 bases). CDR3 size: 15 residues. Trimming left V 1 base short and J 8 bases short, with 15 bases between. Per germline, CDR1 LGHNA and CDR2 YSLEER. The CDR3 is CASSQGGTRADEQFF. The CDR3 DNA sequence: TGCGCCAGCAGCCAAGGGGGCACAAGGGCGGATGAGCAGTTCTTC.

This clone has more than one count but fewer than ten. CDR3 protein: CASSETGHSGNTIYF. As DNA, the CDR3 is TGTGCCAGCAGTGAGACAGGGCATTCTGGAAACACCATATATTTT. The chain uses TRBV6-1 and TRBJ1-3; 7 positions agree with TRBD1. J was trimmed by 1 base and V by 3 bases; bases with no gene match: 3. CDR1 MNHNS and CDR2 SASEGT come from the germline V gene. The CDR3 is 15 residues long.

This chain joins TRBV5-1 and TRBJ2-5, with unresolved D. Trimming took 5 bases from V and 5 from J, leaving 7 bases between them. Germline V CDR1 and CDR2: SGHRS, YFSETQ. The CDR3 is 11 residues long. The CDR3 sequence: CASRRSETQYF. CDR3 DNA sequence: TGCGCCAGCAGGCGCTCTGAGACCCAGTACTTC.

This CDR3 reads CAWRSTGARGSPLHF. The CDR3 bases are TGTGCCTGGAGGTCTACCGGGGCGAGGGGATCACCCCTCCACTTT. The chain couples TRBV30 to TRBJ1-6, with D tentatively TRBD1 (5 bases). The CDR3 is 15 residues long. Germline CDR1 reads GTSNPN; CDR2 reads SVGIG (reference sequence). V was pared by 3 bases and J by 10 bases, with 19 bases between.

J is TRBJ1-3 and V is TRBV5-1; D not resolved. Germline CDR1 SGHRS, CDR2 YFSETQ. This CDR3 is built from 14 residues. The V and J ends lost 0 bases and 4 bases respectively, with 8 bases between them. The CDR3 reads CASSLDTEGNTIYF. CDR3 DNA: TGCGCCAGCAGCTTGGATACGGAAGGAAACACCATATATTTT.

This rearrangement joins TRBV18 to TRBJ2-3; a possible D gene is TRBD2 (7 bases). V was shortened by 0 bases and J by 8 bases, with 12 bases between the two germline ends. This CDR3 spans 14 amino acids. The germline V gene encodes CDR1 KGHSH and CDR2 LQKENI. This CDR3 reads CASSPPERGGTQYF. In nucleotides, the CDR3 is TGTGCCAGCTCACCACCGGAAAGGGGGGGTACGCAGTATTTT.

The chain couples TRBV6-6 to TRBJ2-2; 8 bases map to TRBD2. Germline V gene lookup returns CDR1 MNHNY and CDR2 SVGAGI (reference sequence). Trimming at V came to 6 bases and at J to 3 bases, leaving 6 bases not matched to a gene. This CDR3 contains 15 residues. CDR3 amino acids: CASRQTGGDTGELFF. The CDR3 coding sequence is TGTGCCAGCAGACAAACCGGGGGGGACACCGGGGAGCTGTTTTTT.

The V gene is TRBV5-1, the J gene TRBJ2-7, with D possibly matching TRBD1 (6 bases). The CDR3 runs to 12 residues. Germline assignment: CDR1 SGHRS and CDR2 YFSETQ. V gave up 4 bases and J gave up 6 bases, with 11 bases separating them. In nucleotides, the CDR3 is TGCGCCAGCAGCCCAGGGGCCGGCGAGCAGTACTTC. It codes for CASSPGAGEQYF.

This rearrangement joins TRBV18 to TRBJ2-7; 8 bases are a match to TRBD1. Trimming at V came to 6 bases and at J to 2 bases, leaving 12 bases not matched to a gene. Looked up from germline, CDR1 is KGHSH and CDR2 is LQKENI. This CDR3 spans 16 amino acids. The CDR3 nucleotides read TGTGCCAGCTCGCTTCCCCCGGACAGGGTACCCTACGAGCAGTACTTC. Translated, it gives CASSLPPDRVPYEQYF.

The J gene is TRBJ2-6, the V gene TRBV23-1; 7 bases line up with TRBD1. TRBV23-1 is an open reading frame, and its role is uncertain. V lost 4 bases and J lost 2; bases outside the gene matches: 14. CDR3 length: 19 amino acids. As DNA, the CDR3 is TGCGCCAGCAGTCGACCGGGACAGCGGATTGTTGCTGGGGCCAACGTCCTGACTTTC. Protein sequence: CASSRPGQRIVAGANVLTF.

The V and J genes are TRBV6-6 and TRBJ2-7, with TRBD1 identical over 10 bases. Germline V gene lookup returns CDR1 MNHNY and CDR2 SVGAGI (reference sequence). CDR3 length: 14 residues. The junction had 3 bases not matched to a gene; V was cut back by 5 bases and J by 2 bases. In nucleotides, the CDR3 is TGTGCCAGCAGTGGGGGGACAGGGGCCTACGAGCAGTACTTC. Residues: CASSGGTGAYEQYF.

V gene TRBV11-2 combines with J gene TRBJ1-4, with 8 bases lining up with TRBD1. The CDR3 runs 14 residues. Trimming cost V 8 bases and J 8 bases; bases outside gene matches: 10. Per germline, CDR1 SGHAT and CDR2 FQNNGV. The CDR3 protein is CASGLDRVGEKLFF. CDR3 in DNA: TGTGCCAGCGGACTGGACAGGGTGGGAGAAAAACTGTTTTTT. The variable domain in full, completed from reference TRBV11-2 and TRBJ1-4, reads EAGVAQSPRYKIIEKRQSVAFWCNPISGHATLYWYQQILGQGPKLLIQFQNNGVVDDSQLPKDRFSAERLKGVDSTLKIQPAKLEDSAVYLCASGLDRVGEKLFFGSGTQLSVL.

V gene TRBV9 combines with J gene TRBJ2-1; 7 bases line up with TRBD1. Germline lookup yields CDR1 SGDLS and CDR2 YYNGEE. The CDR3 is 18 amino acids. Germline trimming cut 9 bases from V and 8 bases from J; bases unmatched to any gene: 26. CDR3 coding DNA: TGTGCCATTCGACAGGGCATGGTCCCGGGACCCGAGAGGGATGAGCAGTTCTTC. Translated, it gives CAIRQGMVPGPERDEQFF.

The chain joins TRBV5-4 to TRBJ1-6, with a tentative D call TRBD1 (6 bases). Deletions cut 4 bases from V and 4 bases from J, with 18 bases between. The CDR3 is made up of 17 amino acids. The germline gives CDR1 SGHNT, CDR2 YYREEE (reference sequence). The CDR3 loop is CASSPDPTGQYNSPLHF. The CDR3, as DNA: TGTGCCAGCAGCCCCGACCCAACAGGGCAGTATAATTCACCCCTCCACTTT. Full variable domain (missing parts from reference TRBV5-4 and TRBJ1-6): ETGVTQSPTHLIKTRGQQVTLRCSSQSGHNTVSWYQQALGQGPQFIFQYYREEENGRGNFPPRFSGLQFPNYSSELNVNALELDDSALYLCASSPDPTGQYNSPLHFGNGTRLTVT.